These 3 T cell receptor beta chains share one sample of origin, sequenced in a study of post-analysis software for immune sequencing data (dated by TCRdb to about 2015). No antigen is known for these receptors. Receptor amplification or capture employed PCR. Sequencing took place on an Illumina HiSeq 2500. To reduce PCR and sequencing biases, unique molecular identifiers were built into the TCR beta cDNA libraries. The raw public reads went through TCRdb reprocessing: fastp at Q25, MiXCR clone calling, in-frame beta chains kept. Merged by CDR3 protein, the rows form single entries marked with the most common genes and DNA. Recorded for this sample are some 890,000 distinct CDR3 sequences; roughly 50% of them occurred a single time. Of the sample, approximately 4.2% falls within the top ten clones. Study-wide conclusions, independent of this receptor: About five TRBV segments, including TRBV5-6, TRBV5-1 and TRBV20-1, were significantly more frequent in patients than controls.

Specimen: blood. The receptors derive from a girl under 18 with multiple sclerosis.

This clonotype came up a few times. The rearrangement uses TRBV29-1 and TRBJ2-7, with 8 nucleotides matching TRBD1. The CDR3 is 13 amino acids. In germline, CDR1 is SQVTM, CDR2 ANQGSEA. With V trimmed by 6 bases and J by 4 bases, 8 bases remained unmatched. CDR3 sequence: CSVLAGTGYEQYF. CDR3 bases: TGCAGCGTACTAGCCGGGACAGGATACGAGCAGTACTTC.

A few counts support this clonotype. The chain has TRBV29-1 and TRBJ2-7, with D perhaps matching TRBD1 (5 bases). V dropped 7 bases and J dropped 2 bases, with 15 bases sitting between them. Germline V gene lookup returns CDR1 SQVTM and CDR2 ANQGSEA. The CDR3 is 13 residues long. CDR3 in amino acids: CSGWQGIPYEQYF. The CDR3 nucleotides read TGCAGCGGGTGGCAGGGAATCCCCTACGAGCAGTACTTC.

This clonotype was detected a few times. The chain is built from TRBV20-1 and TRBJ2-1; D is undetermined. Per germline, CDR1 DFQATT and CDR2 SNEGSKA (reference sequence). V shed 6 bases and J shed 7 bases, with 16 bases lying between them. The CDR3 runs to 13 residues. CDR3 DNA: TGCAGTGCCGCTCCGTCTATTTTGAATGAGCAGTTCTTC. Amino acids: CSAAPSILNEQFF.